A single sample gave rise to the 8 T cell receptor beta chains below, sequenced in a study of cytomegalovirus exposure and HLA in healthy donors. It was with 60 Vbeta and 13 Jbeta primers that the PCR ran. This table comes from immunoSEQ multiplex PCR, and its TCRdb copy is limited to in-frame clones, with some not included. The sample contains about 78,000 clones, 72% of which appear only once. The sample consisted of PBMCs. The receptors were sampled from a woman between 40 and 50 years old in good health and CMV-seropositive.

This sequence joins TRBV28 and TRBJ2-3; 8 bases fit TRBD1. The CDR3 spans 16 residues. Per germline, CDR1 MDHEN and CDR2 SYDVKM. Trimming at V came to 2 bases and at J to 4 bases, leaving 8 bases not matched to a gene. The CDR3 DNA reads TGTGCCAGCAGTTTACTCGGACAGGGTAGCGCAGATACGCAGTATTTT. Translating gives CASSLLGQGSADTQYF.

This clone was seen a handful of times. The chain links TRBV6-1 to TRBJ1-2; 9 bases line up with TRBD1. Looked up from germline, CDR1 is MNHNS and CDR2 is SASEGT. This CDR3 has 14 residues. V lost 5 bases to trimming and J lost 4 bases; unmatched junction nucleotides: 5. The CDR3 region has the DNA TGTGCCAGCAGTTCCCGGGACAGGGCCTATGGCTACACCTTC. Translation gives CASSSRDRAYGYTF.

The chain joins TRBV9 to TRBJ1-5; D call uncertain. The CDR3 consists of 13 residues. The germline V gene has CDR1 SGDLS and CDR2 YYNGEE. V was pared by 2 bases and J by 5 bases, with 8 bases between. The CDR3 sequence: CASSVEGDQPQHF. The DNA of the CDR3 is TGTGCCAGCAGCGTGGAGGGTGATCAGCCCCAGCATTTT.

The genes are TRBV29-1 and TRBJ2-3; TRBD2 is a possible D gene (7 bases). The germline V gene encodes CDR1 SQVTM and CDR2 ANQGSEA. The germline V and J ends were trimmed by 6 bases and 6 bases, with 16 bases remaining between them. The CDR3 is 13 amino acids. The CDR3, as DNA: TGCAGCGTCCGAGGGGGGGAAATGGATACGCAGTATTTT. This gives the protein CSVRGGEMDTQYF.

This CDR3 is CAITPGLAEAQFF. In DNA, the CDR3 is TGTGCCATCACTCCGGGACTAGCGGAGGCGCAGTTCTTC. The gene calls are TRBV10-3 and TRBJ2-1, with 11 bases matching TRBD2. CDR3 length: 13 amino acids. The germline CDR1 and CDR2 sequences are ENHRY and SYGVKD. The ends lost 7 bases at V and 12 bases at J; junction bases unmatched: 8.

The chain recombines TRBV19 with TRBJ1-2; no firm D call. V lost 7 bases and J lost 2, with 8 bases in between. Germline lookup yields CDR1 LNHDA and CDR2 SQIVND (reference sequence). The CDR3 length is 12 residues. In DNA form, the CDR3 reads TGTGCCAGTACTGACACAAACTATGGCTACACCTTC. Translation gives CASTDTNYGYTF.

The V call is TRBV18, the J call TRBJ1-2; TRBD1 might be the D (5 bases). The CDR3 is made up of 14 amino acids. V was trimmed by 3 bases and J by 4 bases, leaving 12 bases between them. Germline V CDR1 and CDR2: KGHSH, LQKENI. CDR3 sequence (DNA): TGTGCCAGCTCACCCAGTGGCCAGGGCTATGGCTACACCTTC. Residues: CASSPSGQGYGYTF. The whole variable domain, filled in from reference TRBV18 and TRBJ1-2, reads NAGVMQNPRHLVRRRGQEARLRCSPMKGHSHVYWYRQLPEEGLKFMVYLQKENIIDESGMPKERFSAEFPKEGPSILRIQQVVRGDSAAYFCASSPSGQGYGYTFGSGTRLTVV.

Remarks on this clone: Additional DNA sequences in this sample encode the identical CDR3. The rearrangement uses TRBV19 and TRBJ2-5; 7 bases map to TRBD2. The CDR3 loop spans 14 amino acids. V shed 4 bases and J 2 bases; nucleotides not matched to a gene: 4. CDR1 is LNHDA and CDR2 is SQIVND in the germline V gene (reference sequence). The CDR3 loop is CASSTSGGQETQYF. The DNA for the CDR3 is TGTGCCAGTAGTACCTCGGGGGGACAAGAGACCCAGTACTTC. The full variable domain, with the rest looked up from reference TRBV19 and TRBJ2-5, is DGGITQSPKYLFRKEGQNVTLSCEQNLNHDAMYWYRQDPGQGLRLIYYSQIVNDFQKGDIAEGYSVSREKKESFPLTVTSAQKNPTAFYLCASSTSGGQETQYFGPGTRLLVL.